The source of this TCR beta chain is a study of T-cell reconstitution after alpha-beta-depleted transplantation in children. This clonotype was recorded a few times. V lost 0 bases and J 9 bases, leaving 7 bases between the germline ends. In germline, CDR1 is SQVTM, CDR2 ANQGSEA. The CDR3 runs to 11 residues. Unique molecular identifiers tagged the TCRbeta library. A single record per CDR3 protein comes from TCRdb applying MiXCR to the PCR reads. The sample holds approximately 350,000 distinct CDR3 sequences, about 14% seen once. The starting material was PBMCs, obtained from the stem cell graft. This sequence joins TRBV29-1 and TRBJ2-3; no reliable D call. The TCR originated in a human donor who donated a stem cell graft to a child with Fanconi anemia. The DNA of the CDR3 is TGCAGCGTTGAAGATCAAGGCACGCAGTATTTT. It translates to CSVEDQGTQYF.